This T cell receptor (beta chain) was sequenced for a study of cytomegalovirus exposure and HLA in healthy donors. Regarding the study as a whole: In a later analysis, approximately 15,000 TCR beta sequences were associated with HLA alleles at 0.05 false discovery rate.

The study sampled nominally healthy donors, though unrecorded immune exposures were likely. PCR was performed using 60 Vbeta and 13 Jbeta primers. Here immunoSEQ multiplex PCR was the method, and the copy in TCRdb shows in-frame clones only, minus some. Among more than 150,000 clones listed, around 78% were seen once. This clone appeared many times. Antigen unknown. The trim removed 5 bases at V and 6 bases at J, leaving 10 bases unmatched. Germline CDR1 and CDR2: MNHNY and SVGAGI (reference sequence). CDR3 size: 15 residues. This chain joins TRBV6-6 and TRBJ2-3; 8 bases are shared with TRBD1. Material for sequencing was PBMCs. The sequence was collected from a man aged 18 to 29 in good health and CMV-seronegative. CDR3 DNA: TGTGCCAGCAGTCCCACCGGGACAGGATCTGATACGCAGTATTTT. This gives the protein CASSPTGTGSDTQYF.